This passage covers 31 T cell receptor beta chains from one sample sequenced in a study of radiotherapy plus CTLA-4 blockade in lung cancer. This table comes from immunoSEQ multiplex PCR, and its TCRdb copy is limited to in-frame clones, with some not included. The repertoire includes tens of thousands of clones, approximately 83% of them detected once, and under 25% sits in the top ten. Sample: peripheral blood, taken from a patient treated with radiotherapy plus ipilimumab. The receptors were sampled from a human donor with non-small cell lung cancer whose response to radiotherapy plus ipilimumab could not be evaluated.

This chain joins TRBV7-8 and TRBJ2-1; 12 nucleotides match TRBD2. The CDR3 contains 16 residues. V was pared by 5 bases and J by 9 bases, with 11 bases of the junction left unmatched. Germline values: CDR1 SGHVS, CDR2 FQNEAQ. CDR3 loop: CASSPEPLAGGREQFF. The CDR3 coding sequence is TGTGCCAGCAGCCCGGAGCCACTAGCGGGAGGACGTGAGCAGTTCTTC.

This clone was found a few times. The chain combines TRBV7-9 with TRBJ2-2; D gene uncertain. This CDR3 is 13 amino acids long. CDR1 SEHNR and CDR2 FQNEAQ come from the germline V gene (reference sequence). Deletions cut 7 bases from V and 7 bases from J, with 13 bases between. CDR3 coding DNA: TGTGCCAGCACCGAGAACGCCAACGGGGAGCTGTTTTTT. It specifies CASTENANGELFF.

V gene TRBV10-3 combines with J gene TRBJ2-3; 8 bases line up with TRBD2. J lost 1 base, V lost 3 bases, and 6 bases had no gene match. This CDR3 spans 16 amino acids. Looked up from germline, CDR1 is ENHRY and CDR2 is SYGVKD. CDR3 in amino acids: CAISDAGTRGTDTQYF. DNA of the CDR3: TGTGCCATCAGTGATGCTGGGACTAGAGGCACAGATACGCAGTATTTT.

The chain links TRBV18 to TRBJ2-1; TRBD2 agrees at 7 bases. There are 13 residues in the CDR3. Per the germline V gene, CDR1 is KGHSH and CDR2 is LQKENI. Trimming removed 4 bases from V and 8 bases from J; junction bases left unmatched: 5. This CDR3 is CASSLGRGDEQFF. The CDR3 DNA reads as TGTGCCAGCTCACTGGGGAGGGGCGATGAGCAGTTCTTC.

The J gene is TRBJ1-2, the V gene TRBV28, with no clear D. Germline-derived CDR1 and CDR2 are MDHEN and SYDVKM. This CDR3 region has 15 residues. V was cut by 5 bases and J by 0 bases, with 13 bases left in between. CDR3 residues: CASSAAGNPNYGYTF. Here the CDR3 DNA reads TGTGCCAGCAGTGCAGCCGGGAACCCTAACTATGGCTACACCTTC.

The V gene is TRBV6-1, the J gene TRBJ1-1; possible D gene TRBD1, 6 bases. Germline V gene data show CDR1 as MNHNS and CDR2 as SASEGT. V was cut by 3 bases and J by 6 bases, with 17 bases left in between. The CDR3 totals 15 residues. The CDR3 reads CASSDGGGGNSEAFF. The CDR3 DNA sequence: TGTGCCAGCAGTGATGGGGGCGGTGGTAACTCTGAAGCTTTCTTT.

The gene calls are TRBV5-8 and TRBJ2-1; 10 nucleotides match TRBD1. The CDR3 contains 15 residues. Germline CDR1 SGHTS, CDR2 YDEGEE. Trimming removed 5 bases from V and 7 bases from J; junction bases left unmatched: 9. The CDR3 is CASSYPGQGTNEQFF. The DNA for the CDR3 is TGTGCCAGCAGTTACCCGGGACAGGGGACGAATGAGCAGTTCTTC.

The chain is built from TRBV2 and TRBJ1-1; a possible D gene is TRBD1 (6 bases). Trimming shortened V by 8 bases and J by 1 base, and 8 bases separated the two germline ends. Germline-derived CDR1 and CDR2 are SNHLY and FYNNEI. This CDR3 comprises 12 residues. CDR3 bases: TGTGCCAGCTTGACAGGGAACACTGAAGCTTTCTTT. Protein sequence: CASLTGNTEAFF. Full variable domain (missing parts from reference TRBV2 and TRBJ1-1): EPEVTQTPSHQVTQMGQEVILRCVPISNHLYFYWYRQILGQKVEFLVSFYNNEISEKSEIFDDQFSVERPDGSNFTLKIRSTKLEDSAMYFCASLTGNTEAFFGQGTRLTVV.

The chain has TRBV9 and TRBJ2-2, with a weak D call TRBD1 (6 bases). Trimming stripped 0 bases from V and 6 bases from J, with 15 bases between. The germline V gene has CDR1 SGDLS and CDR2 YYNGEE. The CDR3 has 16 amino acids. The CDR3: CASSVGQRQASGELFF. The CDR3 DNA is TGTGCCAGCAGCGTAGGTCAGAGACAGGCCTCCGGGGAGCTGTTTTTT.

J is TRBJ2-2 and V is TRBV4-1; 7 bases agree with TRBD1. The germline CDR1 and CDR2 sequences are MGHRA and YSYEKL. The CDR3 is made up of 16 amino acids. V lost 0 bases to trimming and J lost 1 base; unmatched junction nucleotides: 2. CDR3 bases: TGCGCCAGCAGCCAAGACAGGGGGTGGAACACCGGGGAGCTGTTTTTT. It is translated as CASSQDRGWNTGELFF.

The V gene is TRBV29-1, the J gene TRBJ1-2, with 9 nucleotides matching TRBD1. V gave up 5 bases and J gave up 8 bases; unmatched junction bases: 6. The CDR3 contains 12 residues. Germline lookup yields CDR1 SQVTM and CDR2 ANQGSEA. The chain's CDR3 is CSVQQGAEGYTF. The CDR3 region has the DNA TGCAGCGTTCAACAGGGGGCGGAAGGCTACACCTTC.

The V gene is TRBV29-1, the J gene TRBJ2-7, with D maybe TRBD2 (5 bases). With 4 bases removed from V and 7 bases from J, the gap between germline ends came to 11 bases. The CDR3 is 11 residues long. Germline loops: CDR1 SQVTM, CDR2 ANQGSEA. As DNA, the CDR3 is TGCAGCGTTGCAGAGCCGGGGGAGCAGTACTTC. This encodes CSVAEPGEQYF.

This chain joins TRBV5-1 and TRBJ2-2, with a possible D match to TRBD2 (5 bases). V lost 2 bases and J lost 7, with 15 bases in between. The CDR3 runs 15 residues. Germline CDR1 reads SGHRS; CDR2 reads YFSETQ. The CDR3, as DNA: TGCGCCAGCAGCTTCGGACCTGGAGAGGGCGGGGAGCTGTTTTTT. It yields the protein CASSFGPGEGGELFF.

The CDR3 DNA sequence: TGTGCCAGCAGTGACCAGACAGGGGGAGCCTCTGGAAACACCATATATTTT. This sequence encodes CASSDQTGGASGNTIYF. V is TRBV6-1 and J is TRBJ1-3; TRBD1 aligns across 9 bases. The germline CDR1 and CDR2 sequences are MNHNS and SASEGT. Trimming at V came to 3 bases and at J to 0 bases, leaving 6 bases not matched to a gene. CDR3 length equals 17 residues.

The chain has TRBV5-1 and TRBJ2-2; 10 bases are a match to TRBD2. The V gene's germline CDR1 is SGHRS and CDR2 YFSETQ. The CDR3 extends over 15 amino acids. V trimming: 6 bases; J trimming: 4 bases; junction bases outside the gene matches: 6. CDR3 sequence (DNA): TGCGCCAGCACCCCAGCGGGAGGGTCCACCGGGGAGCTGTTTTTT. Its translation: CASTPAGGSTGELFF.

The rearrangement links TRBV20-1 to TRBJ1-1; TRBD1 might be the D (5 bases). Between the trimmed V and J ends, which lost 6 bases and 6 bases, there was a span of 11 bases. Per germline, CDR1 DFQATT and CDR2 SNEGSKA (reference sequence). There are 11 residues in the CDR3. CDR3 in amino acids: CSARPRAEAFF. The DNA of the CDR3 is TGCAGTGCCCGCCCCAGGGCTGAAGCTTTCTTT.

The J gene is TRBJ1-3, the V gene TRBV6-5, with D perhaps matching TRBD1 (6 bases). Per the germline V gene, CDR1 is MNHEY and CDR2 is SVGAGI. The CDR3 is made up of 14 amino acids. V lost 6 bases to trimming and J lost 2 bases, with 11 bases between them. The CDR3 region has the DNA TGTGCCAGCAGCATGACAGGCCCTGGAAACACCATATATTTT. Encoded protein: CASSMTGPGNTIYF.

V and J are TRBV10-3 and TRBJ2-7; D uncertain. V gave up 6 bases and J gave up 4 bases, with 16 bases separating them. CDR1 and CDR2 from the germline V gene are ENHRY and SYGVKD. The CDR3 is 14 residues long. CDR3 coding DNA: TGTGCCATCAGAAGTCATAGCCGATCGTACGAGCAGTACTTC. Its protein product is CAIRSHSRSYEQYF.

This clone appeared a single time. The V gene is TRBV6-5, the J gene TRBJ1-2; D is possibly TRBD1 (6 bases). CDR3 length: 12 amino acids. Germline CDR1 reads MNHEY; CDR2 reads SVGAGI. The V and J ends lost 6 bases and 2 bases respectively, with 7 bases between them. The CDR3 protein is CASSDRNYGYTF. The CDR3 nucleotides are TGTGCCAGCAGCGACAGGAACTATGGCTACACCTTC.

DNA of the CDR3: TGTGCCAGCAGCGGGGGGACCTACAATGAGCAGTTCTTC. This translates into CASSGGTYNEQFF. This sequence joins TRBV2 and TRBJ2-1; 7 bases are a match to TRBD2. Germline loops: CDR1 SNHLY, CDR2 FYNNEI. Trimming cost V 6 bases and J 2 bases; bases outside gene matches: 1. This CDR3 has 13 amino acids.

J is TRBJ2-5 and V is TRBV5-1; D is unresolved. Germline V lookup: CDR1 SGHRS, CDR2 YFSETQ. Trimming cost V 2 bases and J 2 bases, with 10 bases left between them. The CDR3 spans 14 residues. As DNA, the CDR3 is TGCGCCAGCAGCTTTGTGGGCCAGCAAGAGACCCAGTACTTC. Amino acid sequence: CASSFVGQQETQYF. The variable domain in full, with the rest retrieved from reference TRBV5-1 and TRBJ2-5, is KAGVTQTPRYLIKTRGQQVTLSCSPISGHRSVSWYQQTPGQGLQFLFEYFSETQRNKGNFPGRFSGRQFSNSRSEMNVSTLELGDSALYLCASSFVGQQETQYFGPGTRLLVL.

This clone has a handful of counts. This chain links TRBV25-1 with TRBJ1-6; 9 bases match TRBD1. The CDR3 contains 15 residues. V lost 1 base to trimming and J lost 10 bases; unmatched junction nucleotides: 5. CDR1 MGHDK and CDR2 SYGVNS come from the germline V gene. The CDR3 DNA reads as TGTGCCAGCAGTGAATCCGACAGGGGGAACTCACCCCTCCACTTT. It yields the protein CASSESDRGNSPLHF.

CDR3 in DNA: TGTGCCAGCAGTAATACCGACGGGAACTATGGCTACACCTTC. It is translated as CASSNTDGNYGYTF. J is TRBJ1-2 and V is TRBV28; D is uncertain. The length of the CDR3 is 14 residues. The germline V gene encodes CDR1 MDHEN and CDR2 SYDVKM. The V gene lost 5 bases and the J gene lost 2 bases, with 12 bases spanning the gap.

This chain joins TRBV18 and TRBJ2-2, with 8 bases lining up with TRBD1. Germline CDR1 is KGHSH and CDR2 is LQKENI. CDR3 length equals 15 residues. After removal of 4 bases from V and 6 bases from J, the junction contained 7 bases not matched to a gene. The CDR3 loop is CASSRSGGAPGELFF. CDR3 nucleotide sequence: TGTGCCAGCTCACGGTCAGGGGGCGCGCCCGGGGAGCTGTTTTTT.

This clone occurred once. The V and J genes are TRBV21-1 and TRBJ1-6; the tabulated D call, TRBD1, remains unverified against the DNA. TRBV21-1 is a recognized pseudogene. The CDR3 length is 15 residues. The CDR3 region is CASSNRGPPNSPLHF. DNA of the CDR3: TGTGCCAGCAGCAACAGGGGACCTCCTAATTCACCCCTCCACTTT.

The CDR3 loop reads CARAGGGGKQTYEQYF. The CDR3 DNA reads TGTGCCAGGGCCGGAGGGGGCGGGAAACAAACCTACGAGCAGTACTTC. V usage is TRBV21-1 and J usage is TRBJ2-7; whether TRBD1, the table's D call, matches the DNA was not checked. TRBV21-1 is reported as a pseudogene. This CDR3 region has 16 residues.

The V call is TRBV29-1, the J call TRBJ2-7; TRBD2 might be the D (5 bases). CDR3 size: 12 residues. With 7 bases removed from V and 0 bases from J, the gap between germline ends came to 10 bases. Per the germline V gene, CDR1 is SQVTM and CDR2 is ANQGSEA. CDR3 sequence: CSGRGTSYEQYF. The CDR3 DNA is TGCAGCGGTCGGGGAACCTCCTACGAGCAGTACTTC.

V is TRBV9 and J is TRBJ1-1; no clear D gene. CDR1 is SGDLS, CDR2 YYNGEE, per germline. The length of the CDR3 is 15 residues. V was shortened by 3 bases and J by 4 bases, with 16 bases between the two germline ends. CDR3 region: CASSAPAGYGTEAFF. In DNA, the CDR3 is TGTGCCAGCAGCGCGCCTGCGGGCTATGGCACTGAAGCTTTCTTT.

The chain couples TRBV28 to TRBJ2-5; 11 bases agree with TRBD1. The CDR3 is 16 amino acids. CDR1 and CDR2 from the germline V gene are MDHEN and SYDVKM. V shed 3 bases and J 6 bases; nucleotides not matched to a gene: 9. The CDR3 bases are TGTGCCAGCAGTTTGGACAGGGGGCGCCCTGATCAGACCCAGTACTTC. Translation gives CASSLDRGRPDQTQYF.

This chain links TRBV28 with TRBJ2-1; 7 nucleotides match TRBD2. Germline-derived CDR1 and CDR2 are MDHEN and SYDVKM. J lost 10 bases, V lost 7 bases, and 10 bases had no gene match. The CDR3 is 13 amino acids. CDR3 DNA sequence: TGTGCCAGCACCCTTATCGGGACTAAGGAGCAGTTCTTC. This codes for CASTLIGTKEQFF.

The rearrangement links TRBV4-3 to TRBJ1-1; tentative D call: TRBD1 (5 bases). CDR3 length: 11 amino acids. V was clipped by 5 bases and J by 11 bases, with 12 bases between them. The germline V gene has CDR1 LGHNA and CDR2 YSLEER. The CDR3 reads CASSSPGGAFF. Here the CDR3 DNA reads TGCGCCAGCAGCTCCCCCGGGGGGGCTTTCTTT.